This section outlines one T cell receptor (beta chain) sequence together with its context. This clonotype was recorded many times. What this receptor recognizes is not known. Nothing much larger sits one base from this clone, and base qualities are not available. This record comes from a study of CD8+CD57+ T cells in acquired aplastic anemia (dated by TCRdb to 2016 to 2018). Regarding the complete study: A mean of 3.2 ug of DNA, ranging from roughly 0.17 to 30 ug, was extracted from sorted CD4+ and CD8+ cells. CD8+CD57+ expansion was defined as frequency above the mean frequency observed in healthy subjects.

Expansion of CD8+CD57+ cells had been shown by flow cytometry in the patients chosen for sequencing. Every patient had severe acquired aplastic anemia, diagnosed using the International Study of Aplastic Anemia and Agranulocytosis and Camitta criteria. At the time blood was sampled, none of the patients had received any therapy. In the study, sorted CD4+ and CD8+ blood T cells from patients with severe aplastic anemia and from healthy subjects underwent deep sequencing of TCR repertoires. Patients were enrolled in the USA under clinicaltrials.gov protocols 00001620, 01623167, 00001397, 00071045, 00081523 and 00961064. Ficoll-Paque density gradient centrifugation was used to isolate peripheral blood mononuclear cells. Before DNA extraction, CD4+ and CD8+ T cells were sorted with FACS or magnetic beads. TCR beta VDJ combination and CDR3 sequence profiling used genomic DNA as the template. TCR repertoire sequencing was run on an Illumina HiSeq 2000. The authors' analysis ran thus. Repertoires were assessed using TRBV/TRBJ rearrangement plots, CDR3 size and DJ length profiles, and Simpson's diversity index. Whichever DNA sequence was most abundant in the deep sequencing data was defined as the immunodominant clone. CDR3 amino acid sequences were screened for sharing across subjects and were compared with published repertoires and the VDJdb database. TCRdb ran its own pipeline on the public reads, namely fastp trimming at Q25 and MiXCR clone calling, and kept in-frame beta chains. Every CDR3 protein is listed once, alongside the most common genes and DNA of its rows. The authors' filters were not applied to this entry. The sample has roughly 190,000 distinct CDR3 sequences on record, 40% to 55% of them singletons. The ten most abundant clones make up 9.7% of the sample.

Sequences LNHDA (CDR1) and SQIVND (CDR2) are obtained from the germline V gene (reference sequence). The CDR3 runs 16 residues from the cysteine to the phenylalanine. The retained sequence is limited to the CDR3, 48 bases, with the frame set at the first base. The germline V end is reduced by 6 bases and the J end by 1 base; junction bases left unmatched: 10. Results and caveats for the whole study, not just this receptor: Although 25 to 30 CD8+ CDR3 sequences were shared by patients and controls, these sequences appeared highly expressed in patients and within the immunodominant clones of patients. Patients and healthy controls showed no significant difference in CD8+ Simpson's diversity (P=0.060).

The chain is encoded by TRBV19 joined to TRBJ2-7; TRBD1 lines up with 9 middle nucleotides. Material for sequencing was sorted CD4+, CD8+, or CD8+CD57+ T cells (not recorded which) from PBMCs. The receptor's source is a human donor with aplastic anemia. The CDR3 region: CASSMGQGRVSYEQYF. The sequenced DNA: TGTGCCAGTAGCATGGGACAGGGTCGGGTGTCCTACGAGCAGTACTTC.